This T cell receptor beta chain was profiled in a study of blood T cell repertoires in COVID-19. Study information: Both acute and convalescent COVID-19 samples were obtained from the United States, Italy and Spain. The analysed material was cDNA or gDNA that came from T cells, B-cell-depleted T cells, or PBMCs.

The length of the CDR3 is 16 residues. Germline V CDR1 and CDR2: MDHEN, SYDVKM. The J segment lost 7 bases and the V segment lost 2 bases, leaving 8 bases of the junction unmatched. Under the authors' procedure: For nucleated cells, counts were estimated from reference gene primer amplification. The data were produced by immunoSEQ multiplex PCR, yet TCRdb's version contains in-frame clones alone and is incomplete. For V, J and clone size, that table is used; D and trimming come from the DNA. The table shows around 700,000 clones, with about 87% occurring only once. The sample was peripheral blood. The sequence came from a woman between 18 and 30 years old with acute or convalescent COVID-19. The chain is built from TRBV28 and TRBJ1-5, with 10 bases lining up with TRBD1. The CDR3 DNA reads TGTGCCAGCAGTTTAAGGGGACAGGGGTACAGACAGCCCCAGCATTTT. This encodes CASSLRGQGYRQPQHF.